The source of this TCR beta chain is a study of cytomegalovirus exposure and HLA in healthy donors. Study summary: Most donors, roughly 84% of approximately 400 genotyped, fell in the Caucasian-associated ancestry cluster. Study-wide findings and caveats: Several V segments, TRBV6-2 and TRBV6-3 among them, could not be told apart and were dropped. Later findings reportedly placed an Asian-associated ancestry cluster below the roughly 700-donor mean for N-insertions.

The primer mix had 60 Vbeta and 13 Jbeta primers. Clones were sequenced by immunoSEQ multiplex PCR, and TCRdb holds only the in-frame ones, with some missing. This table holds over 150,000 clones, 65% to 85% found once. The CDR3 consists of 13 residues. The V gene's germline CDR1 is SGHRS and CDR2 YFSETQ. Trimming took 0 bases from V and 12 from J, leaving 16 bases between them. This clone was seen a handful of times. What it recognizes is unknown. What was sequenced was PBMCs. This sequence joins TRBV5-1 and TRBJ2-7; D is perhaps TRBD2 (5 bases). The TCR comes from a young woman in good health and CMV-seropositive. The CDR3 sequence is CASSLEGSGSGYF. For the CDR3, the DNA is TGCGCCAGCAGCTTGGAAGGTAGTGGAAGCGGGTACTTC. Combining the CDR3 with reference TRBV5-1 and TRBJ2-7 gives the whole variable domain KAGVTQTPRYLIKTRGQQVTLSCSPISGHRSVSWYQQTPGQGLQFLFEYFSETQRNKGNFPGRFSGRQFSNSRSEMNVSTLELGDSALYLCASSLEGSGSGYFGPGTRLTVT.